One sample yielded the 17 T cell receptor beta chains listed below, sequenced in a study of shared clonotypes between healthy human individuals. Measured with immunoSEQ multiplex PCR; TCRdb has only the in-frame clones, and not every one. The table lists more than 2 million clones, around 95% of them singletons. Sequencing was carried out using naive CD4+ T cells sorted from blood. Subset of the sample: CD45RA+ positively selected. The receptors stem from a man aged 18 to 29 in good health.

This chain uses TRBV14 with TRBJ2-7, with TRBD1 matching 9 bases. Germline V gene lookup returns CDR1 SGHDN and CDR2 FVKESK. V trimming: 0 bases; J trimming: 5 bases; junction bases outside the gene matches: 5. The CDR3 is made up of 15 amino acids. The CDR3: CASSQDRDRANEQYF. The DNA of the CDR3 is TGTGCCAGCAGCCAAGACCGGGACAGGGCAAACGAGCAGTACTTC.

The chain employs TRBV14 and TRBJ1-1, with D unclear. This CDR3 is built from 14 residues. Germline V gene data show CDR1 as SGHDN and CDR2 as FVKESK. V shed 4 bases and J shed 3 bases, with 12 bases lying between them. The CDR3 bases are TGTGCCAGCAGCCGGAGTTCTGGGGACACTGAAGCTTTCTTT. As protein: CASSRSSGDTEAFF.

The chain links TRBV5-4 to TRBJ2-2; D remains unclear. CDR3 size: 14 residues. V was trimmed by 1 base and J by 4 bases, leaving 8 bases between them. From germline, CDR1 is SGHNT and CDR2 YYREEE (reference sequence). This chain's CDR3 is CASSLSQFTGELFF. The CDR3 region has the DNA TGTGCCAGCAGCTTGTCTCAATTCACCGGGGAGCTGTTTTTT.

The chain combines TRBV15 with TRBJ2-1, with D maybe TRBD1 (6 bases). V was cut by 0 bases and J by 1 base, with 10 bases left in between. The CDR3 extends over 16 amino acids. CDR1 is LNHNV and CDR2 is YYDKDF in the germline V gene (reference sequence). The CDR3 region is CATSRDRQGSYNEQFF. The CDR3, as DNA: TGTGCCACCAGCAGAGATCGGCAGGGGTCCTACAATGAGCAGTTCTTC.

The V gene is TRBV6-5, the J gene TRBJ2-3, with unresolved D. The CDR3 is 15 residues long. V dropped 6 bases and J dropped 4 bases, with 17 bases sitting between them. Germline V gives CDR1 MNHEY, CDR2 SVGAGI. The CDR3 bases are TGTGCCAGCAGGGGCACCCCCCCCGCCGCAGATACGCAGTATTTT. Its protein product is CASRGTPPAADTQYF.

This chain uses TRBV6-5 with TRBJ2-2; D ambiguous. The CDR3 extends over 16 amino acids. Germline V gives CDR1 MNHEY, CDR2 SVGAGI. The V and J ends lost 1 base and 1 base respectively, with 10 bases between them. CDR3 protein: CASSYLKVGNTGELFF. CDR3 DNA sequence: TGTGCCAGCAGTTACTTGAAGGTGGGGAACACCGGGGAGCTGTTTTTT.

The rearrangement joins TRBV25-1 to TRBJ2-5; D remains ambiguous. Germline V gives CDR1 MGHDK, CDR2 SYGVNS. The V end lost 7 bases, the J end lost 1 base, and 13 bases lay between the germline ends. The CDR3 loop spans 14 amino acids. For the CDR3, the DNA is TGTGCCAGCAAAGGCAGCATGGCCCAAGAGACCCAGTACTTC. This translates into CASKGSMAQETQYF.

Here the CDR3 reads CASSQTGTGGKLFF. Here the CDR3 DNA reads TGCGCCAGCAGCCAAACGGGGACAGGCGGAAAACTGTTTTTT. This chain connects TRBV4-1 to TRBJ1-4; 8 nucleotides align to TRBD1. J lost 10 bases, V lost 2 bases, and 6 bases had no gene match. The length of the CDR3 is 14 residues. Germline V lookup: CDR1 MGHRA, CDR2 YSYEKL.

The rearrangement uses TRBV6-5 and TRBJ2-7; tentative D call: TRBD1 (6 bases). Trimming cost V 7 bases and J 3 bases, with 10 bases left between them. The CDR3 sequence is 12 residues long. Germline CDR1 and CDR2: MNHEY and SVGAGI. DNA for the CDR3: TGTGCCAGCAAAGGCAGGGGCTACGAGCAGTACTTC. The encoded protein is CASKGRGYEQYF.

This chain uses TRBV7-6 with TRBJ1-5; D is perhaps TRBD1 (5 bases). CDR3 size: 15 residues. The V end lost 2 bases, the J end lost 2 bases, and 10 bases lay between the germline ends. Germline values: CDR1 SGHVS, CDR2 FNYEAQ. CDR3 sequence (DNA): TGTGCCAGCAGCTTAAGTAGGGACCGCAATCAGCCCCAGCATTTT. Protein product: CASSLSRDRNQPQHF.

This sequence joins TRBV6-5 and TRBJ2-7, with D perhaps matching TRBD1 (8 bases). Trimming shortened V by 5 bases and J by 4 bases, and 15 bases separated the two germline ends. Germline V gene sequence: CDR1 MNHEY, CDR2 SVGAGI. The CDR3 has 14 amino acids. Written as DNA, the CDR3 is TGTGCCAGCAGTAACTACAGGGGGGGTTACGAGCAGTACTTC. This gives the protein CASSNYRGGYEQYF.

The rearrangement links TRBV6-5 to TRBJ2-3; D gene uncertain. V was trimmed by 6 bases and J by 4 bases, leaving 11 bases between them. Looked up from germline, CDR1 is MNHEY and CDR2 is SVGAGI. CDR3 length: 13 residues. The CDR3 sequence is CASRPPGADTQYF. For the CDR3, the DNA is TGTGCCAGCAGGCCGCCAGGTGCAGATACGCAGTATTTT.

As to this clone: The same CDR3 arises from other DNA sequences in this sample as well. The rearrangement links TRBV27 to TRBJ1-2, with D unresolved. Germline V gives CDR1 MNHEY, CDR2 SMNVEV (reference sequence). Trimming removed 6 bases at V and 3 bases at J, with 14 bases between. The CDR3 totals 14 residues. CDR3 coding DNA: TGTGCCAGCAGCTCGGGTGGAGTAGACTATGGCTACACCTTC. Its translation is CASSSGGVDYGYTF.

CDR3 in amino acids: CASSLGGGLVSYEQYF. The CDR3 DNA reads as TGTGCCAGCAGCTTAGGTGGGGGACTAGTCTCCTACGAGCAGTACTTC. The chain recombines TRBV7-8 with TRBJ2-7; 8 nucleotides align to TRBD2. Germline V CDR1 and CDR2: SGHVS, FQNEAQ. V gave up 1 base and J gave up 0 bases; unmatched junction bases: 5. This CDR3 contains 16 residues.

The chain recombines TRBV6-1 with TRBJ1-2; TRBD1 might be the D (5 bases). Germline CDR1 reads MNHNS; CDR2 reads SASEGT. Trimming took off 8 bases at V and 7 bases at J, with 20 bases between the two ends. CDR3 size: 14 residues. CDR3: CASSYGTDLSGYTF. CDR3 nucleotide sequence: TGTGCCAGCTCCTATGGGACGGACCTCTCTGGCTACACCTTC.

In nucleotides, the CDR3 is TGTGCCAGCAGCGGTTCGACTAGCTCCTACGAGCAGTACTTC. Its translation: CASSGSTSSYEQYF. V is TRBV6-5 and J is TRBJ2-7; D might be TRBD2 (6 bases). The CDR3 consists of 14 residues. The V end was cut by 6 bases, the J end by 0 bases, with 12 bases between. Germline V gene sequence: CDR1 MNHEY, CDR2 SVGAGI.

V usage is TRBV28 and J usage is TRBJ2-6; the D is unclear. This CDR3 is built from 14 residues. Trimming cost V 6 bases and J 3 bases, with 9 bases left between them. Germline-derived CDR1 and CDR2 are MDHEN and SYDVKM. The CDR3 protein is CASSRTFGANVLTF. The CDR3 DNA reads TGTGCCAGCAGCAGAACTTTTGGGGCCAACGTCCTGACTTTC.